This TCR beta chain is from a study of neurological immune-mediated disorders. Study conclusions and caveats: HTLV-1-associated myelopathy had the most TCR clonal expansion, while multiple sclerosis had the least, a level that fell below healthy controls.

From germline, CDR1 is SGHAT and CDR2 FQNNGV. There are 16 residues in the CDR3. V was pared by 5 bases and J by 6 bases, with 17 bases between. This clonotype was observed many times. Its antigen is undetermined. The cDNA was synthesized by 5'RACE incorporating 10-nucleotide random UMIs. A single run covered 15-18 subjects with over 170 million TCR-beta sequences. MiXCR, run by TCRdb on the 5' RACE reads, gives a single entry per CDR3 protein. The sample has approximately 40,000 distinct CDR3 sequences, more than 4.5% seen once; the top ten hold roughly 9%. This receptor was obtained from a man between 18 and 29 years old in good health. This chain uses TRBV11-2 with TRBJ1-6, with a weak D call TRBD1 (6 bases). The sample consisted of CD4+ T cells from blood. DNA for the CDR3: TGTGCCAGCAGCCCCCAGGACAGAATACTTAATTCACCCCTCCACTTT. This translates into CASSPQDRILNSPLHF.